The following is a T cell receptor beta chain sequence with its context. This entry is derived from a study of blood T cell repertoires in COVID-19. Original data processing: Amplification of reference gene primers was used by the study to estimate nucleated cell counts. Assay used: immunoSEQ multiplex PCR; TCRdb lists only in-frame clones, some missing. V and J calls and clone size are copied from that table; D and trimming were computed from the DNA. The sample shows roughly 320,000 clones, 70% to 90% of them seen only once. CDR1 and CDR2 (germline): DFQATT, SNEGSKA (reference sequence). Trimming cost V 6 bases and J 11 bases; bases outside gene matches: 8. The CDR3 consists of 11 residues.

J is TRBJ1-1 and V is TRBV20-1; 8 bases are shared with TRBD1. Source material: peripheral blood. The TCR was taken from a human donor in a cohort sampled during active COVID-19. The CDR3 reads CSAYGDRLAFF. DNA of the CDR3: TGCAGTGCGTACGGGGACAGGCTGGCTTTCTTT.